This T cell receptor beta chain derives from a study of T cells in Graves' hyperthyroidism and ophthalmopathy (dated by TCRdb to between 2018 and 2020). For the wider study: TCR V-J signatures able to tell the groups apart were searched for in a discovery cohort of approximately 95 patients, of whom more than 40 had Graves' ophthalmopathy and 55 to 60 had stable Graves' hyperthyroidism. After blood sampling, hyperthyroidism patients were treated with methimazole at a starting dose of 30 mg daily, and ophthalmopathy patients were treated with high-dose intravenous methylprednisolone. The paper reports TCR Vbeta CDR3 sequencing of over 130 peripheral blood samples: under 45 ophthalmopathy, under 80 hyperthyroidism and roughly 17 progressor patients. The 90 to 100 discovery patients were randomly split 7:3 into training and test sets. In addition, the study compared T-cell repertoires in thyroid tissue and in blood from several Graves' hyperthyroidism patients. An independent validation cohort of under 20 hyperthyroidism patients and about 15 patients who later progressed to ophthalmopathy tested prospective prediction of ophthalmopathy.

On the study overall, not on this receptor specifically: No statistical method was used to set the sample size in advance, and investigators knew the group allocation. In validation, progression to ophthalmopathy was predicted by the model with 65% to 71% sensitivity and 72% to 85% specificity, a median of roughly 6 months before onset. A model built on a 13 V-J signature distinguished ophthalmopathy from stable hyperthyroidism, reaching 85% to 90% sensitivity and about 81% specificity in cross-validation and 80%/75% in testing. Most expanded thyroid clonotypes (frequency above 0.001) were also detected in blood, suggesting blood repertoires may reflect thyroid immune responses.

Looking up the germline V gene yields CDR1 ENHRY and CDR2 SYGVKD. Clipping removes 7 bases from V and 9 bases from J, with 13 as the unmatched junction base count. The CDR3, cysteine through phenylalanine, is 14 amino acids long. The DNA shown is the 42-base CDR3, in frame from base 1. This clonotype has a single count. Its specific antigen is unknown. No per-base quality is available; no much larger clone lies one base away. A lone read offers only weak evidence. Any patient with an uncontrolled infection, another autoimmune disease, pregnancy or lactation was excluded. Diagnoses were based on clinical symptoms, serum thyroxine and TRAb, thyroid ultrasound and orbital computed tomography. Total RNA was extracted using Trizol reagent, and RNA quality was assessed on an Agilent 2100 Bioanalyzer. Amplification of TCR beta CDR3 regions was carried out from RNA transcripts. The TCR CDR3 was subjected to a first round of RT-PCR using the HTBI primer set and the Qiagen OneStep RT-PCR kit. The libraries were constructed in a second round of multiplex PCR and then size-selected and purified. Libraries were sequenced paired-end with 100 bp reads on an Illumina HiSeq2000. Under the source paper's analysis protocol: SOAPnuke was used to process the raw data, throwing out any read that contained adapters or uncalled bases, had a mean Phred below 15, or lacked an exact constant-primer or identifier match. COPE v1.2.5 was used to merge the high-quality paired reads, and each unique nucleotide sequence was defined as a clonotype. MiTCR v1.1 was used to align clonotypes to the IMGT TRBV, TRBD and TRBJ reference segments. Analysis was restricted to V-J combinations with a frequency above 0.0001, which covered approximately 99% of repertoires. A TCS score was defined as the ratio of F50 (clonal expansion) to E x V (chaos), with BLOSUM62-based TCRdist applied between CDR3 peptides within each V-J. Welch's t-statistics and random forest reduced 500 to 650 V-J features to 13, which were used in a naive Bayes classifier (R e1071). The similarity between thyroid and blood repertoires was quantified using the Morisita-Horn index. Starting from the raw public reads, TCRdb applied fastp trimming at Q25, assembled clones with MiXCR and retained in-frame beta chains. Identical CDR3 protein sequences are pooled into one entry, listed with their most common genes and DNA. The V and J calls shown here were made by TCRdb, not taken from the authors' results. The sample table shows roughly 500,000 distinct CDR3 sequences, and roughly 46% are seen once. Under 20% of the sample goes to the ten largest clones.

The chain couples TRBV10-3 to TRBJ2-5, with 8 middle bases fitting TRBD2. The receptor was isolated from an adult woman with Graves' disease, either hyperthyroidism or ophthalmopathy (not recorded which). The sequenced sample consisted of peripheral blood or thyroid tissue (not recorded which). Here the CDR3 is given as CAITDGTSLEAQYF. The bases are TGTGCCATCACTGATGGGACTAGTTTGGAGGCCCAGTACTTC.